This TCR beta chain derives from a study of T cell clones after liver transplantation. The data were produced by immunoSEQ multiplex PCR, yet TCRdb's version contains in-frame clones alone and is incomplete. The sample holds tens of thousands of clones; roughly 84% are singletons and the top ten take around 8.5%. Trimming stripped 6 bases from V and 1 base from J, with 7 bases between. The CDR3 is 12 residues long. Germline V lookup: CDR1 KGHSH, CDR2 LQKENI. The clonotype comes from a human donor who received a liver transplant. Here the sequenced sample was CD4+ T cells from blood, taken before liver transplant. The chain couples TRBV18 to TRBJ2-7; no firm D call. CDR3: CASSPGSYEQYF. CDR3 coding DNA: TGTGCCAGCTCTCCAGGTTCCTACGAGCAGTACTTC.